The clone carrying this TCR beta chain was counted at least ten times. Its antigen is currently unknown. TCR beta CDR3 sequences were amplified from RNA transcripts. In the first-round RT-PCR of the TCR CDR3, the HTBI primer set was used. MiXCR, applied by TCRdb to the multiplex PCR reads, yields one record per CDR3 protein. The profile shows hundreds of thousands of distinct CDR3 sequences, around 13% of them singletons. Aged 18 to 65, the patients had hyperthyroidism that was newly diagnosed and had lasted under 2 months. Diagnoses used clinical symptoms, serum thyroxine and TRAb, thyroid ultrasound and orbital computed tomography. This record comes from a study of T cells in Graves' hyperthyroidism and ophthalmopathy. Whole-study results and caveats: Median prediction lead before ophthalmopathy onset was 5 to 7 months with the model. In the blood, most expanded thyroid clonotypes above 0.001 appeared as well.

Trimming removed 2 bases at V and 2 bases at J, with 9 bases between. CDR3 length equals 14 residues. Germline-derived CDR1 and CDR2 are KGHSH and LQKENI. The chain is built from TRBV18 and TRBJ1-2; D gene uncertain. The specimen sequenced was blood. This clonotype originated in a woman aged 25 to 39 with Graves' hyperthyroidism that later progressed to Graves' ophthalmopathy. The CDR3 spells CASSPKDTNYGYTF. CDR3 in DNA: TGTGCCAGCTCACCAAAGGATACCAACTATGGCTACACCTTC.